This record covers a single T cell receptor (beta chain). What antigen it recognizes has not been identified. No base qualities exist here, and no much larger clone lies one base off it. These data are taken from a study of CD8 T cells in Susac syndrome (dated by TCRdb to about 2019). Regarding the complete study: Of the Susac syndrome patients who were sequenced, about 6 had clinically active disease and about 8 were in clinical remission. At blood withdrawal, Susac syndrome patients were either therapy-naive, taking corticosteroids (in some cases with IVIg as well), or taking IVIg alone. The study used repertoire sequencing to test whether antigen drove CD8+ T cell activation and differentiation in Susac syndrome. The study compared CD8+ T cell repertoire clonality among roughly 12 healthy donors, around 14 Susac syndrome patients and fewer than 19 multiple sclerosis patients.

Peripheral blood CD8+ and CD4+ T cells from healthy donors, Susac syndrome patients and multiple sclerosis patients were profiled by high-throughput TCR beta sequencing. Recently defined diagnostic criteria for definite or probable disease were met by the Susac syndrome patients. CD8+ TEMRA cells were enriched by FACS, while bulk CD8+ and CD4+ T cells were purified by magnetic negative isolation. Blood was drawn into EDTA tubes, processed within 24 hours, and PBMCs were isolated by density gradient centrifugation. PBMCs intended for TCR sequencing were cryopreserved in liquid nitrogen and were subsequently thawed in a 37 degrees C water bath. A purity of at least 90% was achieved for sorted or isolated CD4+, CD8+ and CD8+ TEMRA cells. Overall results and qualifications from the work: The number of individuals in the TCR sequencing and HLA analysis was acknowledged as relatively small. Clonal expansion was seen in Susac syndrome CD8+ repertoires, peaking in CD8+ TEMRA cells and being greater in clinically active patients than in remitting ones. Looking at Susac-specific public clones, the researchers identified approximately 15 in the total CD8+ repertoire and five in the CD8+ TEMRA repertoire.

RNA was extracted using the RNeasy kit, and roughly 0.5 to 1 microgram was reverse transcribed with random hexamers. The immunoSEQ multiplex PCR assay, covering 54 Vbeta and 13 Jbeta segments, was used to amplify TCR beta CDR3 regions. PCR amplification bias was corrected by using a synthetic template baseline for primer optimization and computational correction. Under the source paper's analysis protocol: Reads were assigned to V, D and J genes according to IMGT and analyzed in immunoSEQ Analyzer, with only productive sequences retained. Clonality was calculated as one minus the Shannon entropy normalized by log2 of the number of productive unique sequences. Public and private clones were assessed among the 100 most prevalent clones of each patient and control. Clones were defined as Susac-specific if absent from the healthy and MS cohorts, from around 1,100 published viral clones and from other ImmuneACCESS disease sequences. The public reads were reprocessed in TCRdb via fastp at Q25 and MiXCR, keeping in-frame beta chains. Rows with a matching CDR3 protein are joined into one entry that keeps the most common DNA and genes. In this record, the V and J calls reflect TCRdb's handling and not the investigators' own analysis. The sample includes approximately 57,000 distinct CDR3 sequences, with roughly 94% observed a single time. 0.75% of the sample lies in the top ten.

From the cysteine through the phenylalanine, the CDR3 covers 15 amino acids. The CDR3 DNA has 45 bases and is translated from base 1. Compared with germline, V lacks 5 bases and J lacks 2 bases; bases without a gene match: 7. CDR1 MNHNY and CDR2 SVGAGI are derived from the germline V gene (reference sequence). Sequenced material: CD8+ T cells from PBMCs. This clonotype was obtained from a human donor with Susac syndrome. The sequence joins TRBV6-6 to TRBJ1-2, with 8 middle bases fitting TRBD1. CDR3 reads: CASSPPGQDNYGYTF. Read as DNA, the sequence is TGTGCCAGCAGTCCTCCGGGACAGGACAACTATGGCTACACCTTC.